A selection of T cell receptor beta chains follows, all from one sample in a study of tumor-infiltrating lymphocytes in primary liver carcinoma. TCRdb ran MiXCR on the multiplex PCR reads and lists one entry per CDR3 protein. Of about 320,000 distinct CDR3 sequences listed, more than 55% are singletons. The sequencing input was peripheral blood. The source is a woman in her twenties or thirties with primary liver carcinoma and hepatitis B virus infection. Both conserved end residues are part of each CDR3.

CDR3 length	V gene	J gene	CDR3 protein
13	TRBV4-1	TRBJ2-3	CASSPQTSPTQYF
15	TRBV4-2	TRBJ2-5	CASSQEGDSWETQYF
18	TRBV11-2	TRBJ2-7	CVSSLSVGLAGGGYEQYF
13	TRBV5-4	TRBJ2-5	CASSIDRRETQYF
14	TRBV12-3/TRBV12-4	TRBJ2-3	CASSYGGSTDTQYF
17	TRBV12-3/TRBV12-4	TRBJ2-4	CASMRVRVAFAKNIQYF
17	TRBV6-1	TRBJ2-2	CTSSVVAASLNTGELFF
13	TRBV6-1	TRBJ2-2	CASLGTRTRELFF
11	TRBV29-1	TRBJ1-1	CSVNRNSEAFF
14	TRBV29-1	TRBJ1-1	CSVEARGHGAEAFF
14	TRBV29-1	TRBJ2-3	CSPRSESVAGTRYF
13	TRBV12-3/TRBV12-4	TRBJ1-2	CASSLGHFYGYTF
15	TRBV6-2/TRBV6-3	TRBJ2-2	CATWAAGKNTGELFF
15	TRBV12-5	TRBJ2-7	CASAKTTGGSYEQYF
15	TRBV7-9	TRBJ2-1	CAGSLIIVSYNEQFF
12	TRBV30	TRBJ1-4	CAWGTTNEKLFF
15	TRBV4-3	TRBJ2-7	CTSSQDAGSSYEQYF
13	TRBV29-1	TRBJ1-2	CSVEDQSNYGYTF
15	TRBV12-3/TRBV12-4	TRBJ2-5	CASSLVPMGQQTQYF
12	TRBV11-3	TRBJ2-1	CTSGVFYNVQFF
14	TRBV6-2/TRBV6-3	TRBJ1-1	CASSIGGADTEAFF
14	TRBV6-6	TRBJ1-1	CASSYDGMNTEAFF
13	TRBV7-2	TRBJ2-7	CASSYKSRYEQYF
14	TRBV11-1	TRBJ2-7	CASSLWPGPYEQYF
16	TRBV12-3/TRBV12-4	TRBJ2-2	CASPGTGPSSTGELFF
16	TRBV2	TRBJ2-7	CASSPGTGLAGAEQYF
21	TRBV12-5	TRBJ2-6	CASGPIAGELYSVSGANVLTF
15	TRBV6-1	TRBJ1-4	CASSDGKAGNEKLFF
13	TRBV10-3	TRBJ2-7	CAISEGQPYEQYF
15	TRBV6-2/TRBV6-3	TRBJ2-7	CASRPGWGSSYEQYF
14	TRBV12-3/TRBV12-4	TRBJ1-2	CVSSYRQGGYGYTF
11	TRBV6-1	TRBJ1-5	CASSDIQPQHF
13	TRBV7-8	TRBJ2-1	CASSLGGTAEYFF
15	TRBV6-5	TRBJ1-2	CASSTSPTLGYGYTF
14	TRBV20-1	TRBJ2-7	CSARVDRSPYEQYF
16	TRBV28	TRBJ2-1	CASSLWGGPGGNEQFF
13	TRBV30	TRBJ2-5	CAWDTTRVETQYF
12	TRBV29-1	TRBJ2-2	CSVALYTGELFF
15	TRBV12-3/TRBV12-4	TRBJ2-3	CASSVRAGNTDTQYF
13	TRBV7-9	TRBJ1-1	CASSPGVDTEAFF
14	TRBV11-2	TRBJ2-3	CASSRLAGGVTQYF
13	TRBV4-2	TRBJ1-5	CASSQNIGEGVHF